These 10 T cell receptor beta chains came from one sample sequenced in a study of T cell changes during pregnancy in multiple sclerosis. The protocol was immunoSEQ multiplex PCR, while the TCRdb copy is restricted to in-frame clones and leaves out a portion. Among 70,000 or so clones listed, under 95% were seen once. This sample comprised peripheral blood, obtained in the third trimester of pregnancy. The receptors were gathered from a female donor with multiple sclerosis, enrolled in a pregnancy study.

This clone appeared once. CDR3 region: CASSVVGQGPNYGYTF. The CDR3 DNA reads TGTGCCAGCAGCGTAGTTGGACAGGGGCCTAACTATGGCTACACCTTC. J is TRBJ1-2 and V is TRBV9; 9 nucleotides line up with TRBD1. The CDR3 runs 16 residues. Trimming took 0 bases from V and 0 from J; bases not matched to a gene: 3. The germline gives CDR1 SGDLS, CDR2 YYNGEE.

The V gene is TRBV27, the J gene TRBJ1-6; possibly TRBD1 for D (6 bases). Trimming shortened V by 4 bases and J by 6 bases, and 13 bases separated the two germline ends. The CDR3 consists of 15 residues. The germline V gene has CDR1 MNHEY and CDR2 SMNVEV (reference sequence). The CDR3 bases are TGTGCCAGCAGTTCGGCGGGGGCGGGTAATTCACCCCTCCACTTT. As protein: CASSSAGAGNSPLHF.

The rearrangement uses TRBV5-4 and TRBJ1-1; D possibly corresponds to TRBD1 (5 bases). The germline V gene encodes CDR1 SGHNT and CDR2 YYREEE (reference sequence). Trimming took off 2 bases at V and 7 bases at J, with 9 bases between the two ends. CDR3 length: 12 residues. The CDR3 coding sequence is TGTGCCAGCAGCTTAATTAGGGGTGAAGCTTTCTTT. Amino acids: CASSLIRGEAFF.

The chain couples TRBV11-3 to TRBJ1-1; 7 bases fit TRBD1. V dropped 8 bases and J dropped 5; count of bases not matched to a gene: 8. Germline loops: CDR1 SGHNT, CDR2 YENEEA. This CDR3 spans 13 amino acids. CDR3 protein: CASGRTGFTEAFF. The CDR3 region has the DNA TGTGCCAGCGGAAGGACAGGCTTTACTGAAGCTTTCTTT.

This clone appeared once. V usage is TRBV10-2 and J usage is TRBJ2-7; 9 nucleotides match TRBD1. With 6 bases clipped from V and 6 bases from J, the junction kept 6 bases outside the gene matches. This CDR3 has 13 residues. Germline CDR1 and CDR2: WSHSY and SAAADI. CDR3 in DNA: TGCGCCAGCAGATGGGACAGGGTATCCGAGCAGTACTTC. As protein: CASRWDRVSEQYF.

The V and J genes are TRBV5-1 and TRBJ2-6; D gene ambiguous. The CDR3 contains 15 residues. The germline V gene encodes CDR1 SGHRS and CDR2 YFSETQ. Trimming took 4 bases from V and 0 from J, leaving 8 bases between them. The CDR3 nucleotides are TGCGCCAGCAGCCTCCGGAGCTCTGGGGCCAACGTCCTGACTTTC. Its translation is CASSLRSSGANVLTF.

This clone was counted once. This chain uses TRBV16 with TRBJ2-7; 9 nucleotides agree with TRBD1. The trim removed 0 bases at V and 5 bases at J, leaving 5 bases unmatched. The V gene's germline CDR1 is KGHSY and CDR2 FQNENV. The CDR3 has 15 residues. The CDR3 DNA follows: TGTGCCAGCAGCCAATCCGGGACAGGGAACCACGAGCAGTACTTC. Translation gives CASSQSGTGNHEQYF.

The genes are TRBV6-5 and TRBJ2-2; D may be TRBD2 (6 bases). There are 14 residues in the CDR3. Germline lookup yields CDR1 MNHEY and CDR2 SVGAGI. Trimming removed 6 bases at V and 7 bases at J, with 15 bases between. The CDR3 spells CASRAGHHSGELFF. Here the CDR3 DNA reads TGTGCCAGCAGGGCGGGGCACCACAGCGGGGAGCTGTTTTTT.

This chain uses TRBV7-3 with TRBJ2-3, with 8 bases that match TRBD2. V lost 3 bases and J lost 0; bases outside the gene matches: 5. Germline-derived CDR1 and CDR2 are SGHTA and FQGTGA. This CDR3 is built from 16 residues. The CDR3 loop reads CASSFNGGASTDTQYF. CDR3 nucleotides: TGTGCCAGCAGCTTCAACGGGGGGGCTAGCACAGATACGCAGTATTTT.

The chain uses TRBV29-1 and TRBJ1-2; a weak D match, TRBD1 (6 bases). Germline V lookup: CDR1 SQVTM, CDR2 ANQGSEA. V gave up 1 base and J gave up 10 bases, with 22 bases separating them. The CDR3 runs to 15 residues. CDR3 DNA: TGCAGCGTTGAAGTCCGACGAGGGGTCTGGGGGCACTACACCTTC. This codes for CSVEVRRGVWGHYTF.